The clone carrying this TCR beta chain showed up just a few times. What it binds is unknown. These data come from a study of cytomegalovirus exposure and HLA in healthy donors. The study's findings and limits: Associated with cytomegalovirus, according to the listing, were 150 to 200 TCR beta chains.

The CDR3 covers 13 residues. V shed 6 bases and J shed 6 bases, with 13 bases lying between them. Germline V lookup: CDR1 LGHNT, CDR2 FRNRAP. Vbeta (60) and Jbeta (13) primers were used in the PCR. The protocol was immunoSEQ multiplex PCR, while the TCRdb copy is restricted to in-frame clones and leaves out a portion. The sample has 95,000 to 150,000 clones; approximately 80% are singletons. The sample was PBMCs. The clonotype was recovered from a middle-aged man in good health and CMV-seronegative. This chain uses TRBV12-5 with TRBJ2-3, with D unclear. The CDR3 coding sequence is TGTGCTAGTGGCCCCCCTCTAGAGGATACGCAGTATTTT. This encodes CASGPPLEDTQYF.